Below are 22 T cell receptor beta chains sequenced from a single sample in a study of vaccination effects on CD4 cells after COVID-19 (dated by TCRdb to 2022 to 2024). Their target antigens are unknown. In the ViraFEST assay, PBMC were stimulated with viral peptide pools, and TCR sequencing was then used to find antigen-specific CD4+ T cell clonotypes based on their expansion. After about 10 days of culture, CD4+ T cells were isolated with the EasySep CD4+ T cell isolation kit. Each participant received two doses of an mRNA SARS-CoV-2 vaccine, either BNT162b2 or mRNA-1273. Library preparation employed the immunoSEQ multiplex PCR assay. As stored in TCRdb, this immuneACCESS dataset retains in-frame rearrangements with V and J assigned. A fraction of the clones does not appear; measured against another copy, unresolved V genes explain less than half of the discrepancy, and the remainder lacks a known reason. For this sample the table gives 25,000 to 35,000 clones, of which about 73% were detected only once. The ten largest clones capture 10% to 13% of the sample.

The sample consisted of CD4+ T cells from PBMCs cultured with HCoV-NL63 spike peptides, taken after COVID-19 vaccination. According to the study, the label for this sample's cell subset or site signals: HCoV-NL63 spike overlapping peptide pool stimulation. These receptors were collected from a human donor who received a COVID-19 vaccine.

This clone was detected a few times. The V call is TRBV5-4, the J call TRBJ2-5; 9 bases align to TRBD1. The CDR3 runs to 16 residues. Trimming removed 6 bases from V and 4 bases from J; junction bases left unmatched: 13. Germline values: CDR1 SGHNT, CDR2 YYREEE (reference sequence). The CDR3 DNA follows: TGTGCCAGCATCCTTTCGCCGGGACAGGGTTCAGAGACCCAGTACTTC. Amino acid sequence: CASILSPGQGSETQYF.

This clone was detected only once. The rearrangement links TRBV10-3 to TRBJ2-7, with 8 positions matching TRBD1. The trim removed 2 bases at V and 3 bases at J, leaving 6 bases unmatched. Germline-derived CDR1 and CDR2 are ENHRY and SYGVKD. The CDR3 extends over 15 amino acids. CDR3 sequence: CAISEPGQGLYEQYF. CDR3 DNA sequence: TGTGCCATCAGTGAGCCAGGACAGGGACTCTACGAGCAGTACTTC.

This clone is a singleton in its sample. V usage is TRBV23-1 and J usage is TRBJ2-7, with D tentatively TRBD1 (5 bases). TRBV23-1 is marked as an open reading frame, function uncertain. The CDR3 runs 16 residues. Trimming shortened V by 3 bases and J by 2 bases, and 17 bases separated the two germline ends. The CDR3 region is CASSQVIRQGPYEQYF. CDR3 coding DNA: TGCGCCAGCAGTCAGGTTATAAGGCAGGGTCCCTACGAGCAGTACTTC.

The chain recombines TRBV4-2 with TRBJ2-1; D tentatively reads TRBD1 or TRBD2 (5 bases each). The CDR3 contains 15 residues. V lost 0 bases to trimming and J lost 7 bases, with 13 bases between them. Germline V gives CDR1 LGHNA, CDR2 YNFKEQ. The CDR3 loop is CASSQDVTGPNEQFF. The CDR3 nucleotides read TGTGCCAGCAGCCAAGATGTGACGGGACCTAATGAGCAGTTCTTC.

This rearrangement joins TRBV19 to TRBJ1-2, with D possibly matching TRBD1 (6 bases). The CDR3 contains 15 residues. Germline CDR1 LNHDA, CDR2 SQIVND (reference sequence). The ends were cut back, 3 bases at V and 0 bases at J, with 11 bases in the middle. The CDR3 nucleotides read TGTGCCAGTAGTATGGACAGCCTTCCTAACTATGGCTACACCTTC. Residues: CASSMDSLPNYGYTF.

CDR3 sequence (DNA): TGTGCCAGCAGCTCCGGACTGAGGGCCAACAATGAGCAGTTCTTC. It specifies CASSSGLRANNEQFF. The chain couples TRBV7-2 to TRBJ2-1, with a weak D call TRBD2 (5 bases). The CDR3 has 15 residues. The germline V gene encodes CDR1 SGHTA and CDR2 FQGNSA. Trimming took 4 bases from V and 5 from J, leaving 15 bases between them.

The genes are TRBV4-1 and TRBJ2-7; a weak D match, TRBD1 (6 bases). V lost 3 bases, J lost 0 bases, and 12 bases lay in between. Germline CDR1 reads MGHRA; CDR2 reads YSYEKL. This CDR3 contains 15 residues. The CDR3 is CASSQGHDPSYEQYF. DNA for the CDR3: TGCGCCAGCAGCCAGGGACACGATCCCTCCTACGAGCAGTACTTC.

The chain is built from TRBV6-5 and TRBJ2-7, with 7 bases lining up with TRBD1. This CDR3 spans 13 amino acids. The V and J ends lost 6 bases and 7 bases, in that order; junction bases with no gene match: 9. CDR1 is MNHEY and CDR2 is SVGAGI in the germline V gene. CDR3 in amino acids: CASSQTGNGEQYF. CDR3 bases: TGTGCCAGCAGCCAGACAGGGAATGGAGAGCAGTACTTC.

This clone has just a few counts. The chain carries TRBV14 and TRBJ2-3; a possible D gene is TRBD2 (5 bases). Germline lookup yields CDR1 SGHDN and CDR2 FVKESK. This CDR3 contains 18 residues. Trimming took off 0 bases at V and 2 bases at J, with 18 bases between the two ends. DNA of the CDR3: TGTGCCAGCAGCCAAGATAACGCGCAGGCACGGGACACAGATACGCAGTATTTT. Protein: CASSQDNAQARDTDTQYF.

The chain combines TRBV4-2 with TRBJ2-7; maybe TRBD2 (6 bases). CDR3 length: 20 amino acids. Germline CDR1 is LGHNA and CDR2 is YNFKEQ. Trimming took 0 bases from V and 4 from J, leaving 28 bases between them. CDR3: CASSQEGGGKFTALGYEQYF. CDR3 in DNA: TGTGCCAGCAGCCAAGAGGGGGGAGGCAAGTTCACGGCGCTGGGATACGAGCAGTACTTC.

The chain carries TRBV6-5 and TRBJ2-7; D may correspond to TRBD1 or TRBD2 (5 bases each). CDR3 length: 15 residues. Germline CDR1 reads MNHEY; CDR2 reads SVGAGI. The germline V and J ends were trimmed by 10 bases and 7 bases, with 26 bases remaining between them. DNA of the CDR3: TGTGCCATTGCCCCAAGGACATGGGAAACGGGGGAGCAGTACTTC. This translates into CAIAPRTWETGEQYF.

CDR3 amino acids: CASSLPPGKGVETQYF. The CDR3 coding sequence is TGTGCCAGCAGCTTACCTCCGGGAAAAGGAGTAGAGACCCAGTACTTC. The V and J genes are TRBV7-2 and TRBJ2-5; the D gene is possibly TRBD2 (5 bases). The CDR3 totals 16 residues. The germline gives CDR1 SGHTA, CDR2 FQGNSA. V lost 2 bases and J lost 4, with 17 bases in between.

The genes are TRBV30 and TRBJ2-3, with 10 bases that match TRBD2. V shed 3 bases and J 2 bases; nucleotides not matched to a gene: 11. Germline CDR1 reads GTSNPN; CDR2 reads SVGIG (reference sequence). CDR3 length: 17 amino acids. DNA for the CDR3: TGTGCCTGGAGCCACAACCTCGGGACTAGCGCCACAGATACGCAGTATTTT. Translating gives CAWSHNLGTSATDTQYF.

The CDR3 here is CASSERPEGETQYF. CDR3 in DNA: TGTGCCAGCAGTGAAAGGCCCGAAGGGGAGACCCAGTACTTC. The gene calls are TRBV6-1 and TRBJ2-5; D gene unclear. Trimming stripped 2 bases from V and 5 bases from J, with 12 bases between. The CDR3 has 14 residues. Germline V CDR1 and CDR2: MNHNS, SASEGT.

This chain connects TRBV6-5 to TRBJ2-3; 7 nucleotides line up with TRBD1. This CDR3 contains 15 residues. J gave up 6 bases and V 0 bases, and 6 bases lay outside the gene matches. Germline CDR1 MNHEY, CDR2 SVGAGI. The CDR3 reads CASSYSNRGIDTQYF. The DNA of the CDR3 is TGTGCCAGCAGTTACTCGAACAGGGGAATCGATACGCAGTATTTT.

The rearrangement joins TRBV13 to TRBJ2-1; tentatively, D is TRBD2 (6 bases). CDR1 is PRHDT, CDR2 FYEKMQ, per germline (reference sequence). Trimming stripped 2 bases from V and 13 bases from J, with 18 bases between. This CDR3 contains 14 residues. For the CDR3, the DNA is TGTGCCAGCAGCTTAAGTGGCGGAGGGGTTCGTCAGTTCTTC. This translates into CASSLSGGGVRQFF.

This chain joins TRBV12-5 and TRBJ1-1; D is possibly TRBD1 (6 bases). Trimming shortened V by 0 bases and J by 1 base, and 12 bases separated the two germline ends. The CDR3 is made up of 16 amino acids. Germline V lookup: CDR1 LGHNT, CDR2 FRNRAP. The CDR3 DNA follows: TGTGCTAGTGGTTTGGTACTCTCACAGGGGAACACTGAAGCTTTCTTT. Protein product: CASGLVLSQGNTEAFF.

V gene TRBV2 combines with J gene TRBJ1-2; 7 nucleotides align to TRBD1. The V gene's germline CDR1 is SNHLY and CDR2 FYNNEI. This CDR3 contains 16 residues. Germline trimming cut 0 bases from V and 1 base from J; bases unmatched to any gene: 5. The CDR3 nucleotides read TGTGCCAGCAGTGAAGCGGAGACAGGGAATAACTATGGCTACACCTTC. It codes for CASSEAETGNNYGYTF.

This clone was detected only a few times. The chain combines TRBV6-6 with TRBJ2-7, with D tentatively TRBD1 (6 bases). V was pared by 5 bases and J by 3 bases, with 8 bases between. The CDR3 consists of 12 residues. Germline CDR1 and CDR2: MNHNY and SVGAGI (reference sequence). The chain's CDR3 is CASSTTGYEQYF. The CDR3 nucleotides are TGTGCCAGCAGTACGACAGGCTACGAGCAGTACTTC.

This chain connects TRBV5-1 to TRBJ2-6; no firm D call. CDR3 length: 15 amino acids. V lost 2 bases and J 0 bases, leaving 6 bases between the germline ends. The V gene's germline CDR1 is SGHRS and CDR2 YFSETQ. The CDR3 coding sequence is TGCGCCAGCAGCTTAGAGAGCTCTGGGGCCAACGTCCTGACTTTC. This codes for CASSLESSGANVLTF.

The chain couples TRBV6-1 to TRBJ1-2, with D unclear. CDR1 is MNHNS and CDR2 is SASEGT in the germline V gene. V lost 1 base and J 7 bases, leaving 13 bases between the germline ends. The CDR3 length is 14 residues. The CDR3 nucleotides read TGTGCCAGCAGTGAAGGTGGGAATAAGGGTGGCTACACCTTC. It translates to CASSEGGNKGGYTF.

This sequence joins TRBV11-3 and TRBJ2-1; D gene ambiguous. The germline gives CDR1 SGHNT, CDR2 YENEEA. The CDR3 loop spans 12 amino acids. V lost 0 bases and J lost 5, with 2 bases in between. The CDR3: CASSLEDNEQFF. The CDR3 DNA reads TGTGCCAGCAGCTTAGAAGACAATGAGCAGTTCTTC.